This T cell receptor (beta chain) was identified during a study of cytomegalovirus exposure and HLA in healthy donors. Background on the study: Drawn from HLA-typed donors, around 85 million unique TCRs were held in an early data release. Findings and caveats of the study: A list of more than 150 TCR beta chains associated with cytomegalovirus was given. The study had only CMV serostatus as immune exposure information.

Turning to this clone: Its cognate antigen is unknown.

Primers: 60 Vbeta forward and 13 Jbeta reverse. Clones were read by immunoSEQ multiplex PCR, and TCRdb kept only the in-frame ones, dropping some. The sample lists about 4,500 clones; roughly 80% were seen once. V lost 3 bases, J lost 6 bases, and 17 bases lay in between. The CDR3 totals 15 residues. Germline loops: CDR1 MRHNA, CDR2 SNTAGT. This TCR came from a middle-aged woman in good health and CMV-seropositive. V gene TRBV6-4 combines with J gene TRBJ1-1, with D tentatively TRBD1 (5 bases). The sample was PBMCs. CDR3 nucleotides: TGTGCCAGCAGTGAGGGACGGGAGGTGGAGGCTGAAGCTTTCTTT. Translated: CASSEGREVEAEAFF.